Listed below are T cell receptor beta chains from one sample, sequenced in a study of Graves' ophthalmopathy and Graves' hyperthyroidism. TCRdb re-called the multiplex PCR reads with MiXCR, one entry per CDR3 protein. The sample consists of 200,000 to 250,000 distinct CDR3 sequences, roughly 27% of them appearing once. The specimen sequenced was peripheral blood. These receptors all come from a middle-aged man with Graves' ophthalmopathy. The CDR3 runs from the conserved cysteine through the conserved F or W. The D gene is left open where the match is weak. The size of a clone is reported for some rows only, either as once, few or many, or as a class for expanded clones.

v_gene	abundance	j_gene	d_gene	CDR3nt	CDR3aa
TRBV11-1	NA	TRBJ2-7	TRBD2	TGTGCCAGCAGCTTATGGTCCGGGGGGGACTTCGCCTACGAGCAGTACTTC	CASSLWSGGDFAYEQYF
TRBV28	NA	TRBJ2-7	NA	TGTGCCAGCAAACCCACCCTAGGGGGATACGAGCAGTACTTC	CASKPTLGGYEQYF
TRBV29-1	many	TRBJ2-2	NA	TGCAGCGTTGGAACAGAATGGAACACCGGGGAGCTGTTTTTT	CSVGTEWNTGELFF
TRBV7-9	many	TRBJ2-5	NA	TGTGCCAGCAACCAAGAGTACCAAGAGACCCAGTACTTC	CASNQEYQETQYF
TRBV7-8	many	TRBJ1-1	NA	TGTGCCAGCAGCAGTATTAACAGGAACACTGAAGCTTTCTTT	CASSSINRNTEAFF
TRBV6-1	many	TRBJ1-1	NA	TGTGCCAGCAGCGAGTTCAGGGAGAACACTGAAGCTTTCTTT	CASSEFRENTEAFF
TRBV6-1	many	TRBJ1-1	NA	TGTGCCAGCAGTGAAGCAGCTGGAGGAACTGGGGTACCTGAAGCTTTCTTT	CASSEAAGGTGVPEAFF
TRBV18	few	TRBJ1-5	NA	TGTGCCAGCTCACCACCGGATCAGCCCCAGCATTTT	CASSPPDQPQHF
TRBV27	NA	TRBJ1-5	TRBD1	TGTGCCAGCAGCAAACAGGGGGCTGGAGTCTATAGCAATCAGCCCCAGCATTTT	CASSKQGAGVYSNQPQHF
TRBV6-1	NA	TRBJ1-5	NA	TGTGCCAGCAGATCTCAGGATCAGCCCCAGCATTTT	CASRSQDQPQHF
TRBV27	many	TRBJ2-7	NA	TGTGCCAGCGCTTCGACAGGTTACTCCTACGAGCAGTACTTC	CASASTGYSYEQYF
TRBV15	many	TRBJ2-5	NA	TGTGCCACCAGCAGAGATAGTCCTAGTCGGGAGACCCAGTACTTC	CATSRDSPSRETQYF
TRBV28	NA	TRBJ1-1	NA	TGTGCCAGCGGTCTCACGGTAGGGGCGGAAGCTTTCTTT	CASGLTVGAEAFF
TRBV12-3/TRBV12-4	NA	TRBJ1-2	NA	TGTGCCAGTGGAATGGAACTTAACTATGGCTACACCTTC	CASGMELNYGYTF
TRBV6-4	many	TRBJ2-2	NA	TGTGCCAGCAGGGGGACTTATAACACCGGGGAGCTGTTTTTT	CASRGTYNTGELFF
TRBV6-1	NA	TRBJ2-5	NA	TGTGCCAGCAATGAGGGCAGGGGGACCCAGTACTTC	CASNEGRGTQYF